This T cell receptor (beta chain) stems from a study of ipilimumab plus nivolumab after autologous stem cell transplantation (dated by TCRdb to about 2021). For context, the study as a whole: The median number of doses received by trial patients was 4 to 6 for ipilimumab and 7 to 9 for nivolumab. Patients in the myeloma cohort were either high-risk and transplant-naive or had relapsed within 3 years of a first autologous transplant. Patients in the trial were undergoing autologous transplant and had high-risk diffuse large B cell lymphoma, mature T cell lymphoma, or multiple myeloma. The intent-to-treat population of the trial consisted of around 37 patients. Broad study findings and their caveats: Combined checkpoint inhibition as post-transplant consolidation was concluded by the authors to appear tolerable. Per the authors, a biologic rationale for further study of the post-transplant checkpoint inhibition approach was offered by T cell receptor repertoire, regulatory T cell phenotype and gut microbiota profiles.

The library relied on the immunoSEQ multiplex PCR assay. TCRdb holds this immuneACCESS table with in-frame rearrangements only. Some clones are missing; in checked studies, unresolved V genes explain under half, and the rest has no known cause. The sample table holds about 43,000 clones, of which more than 70% were seen once. The biggest ten clones account for approximately 0.87% of the sample. Including the terminal cysteine and phenylalanine, the CDR3 comprises 13 residues. This entry keeps only the CDR3 DNA: 39 bases, framed from base 1. CDR1 and CDR2 (SGHTA, FQGNSA) derive from the germline V gene. V ends up 5 bases short and J 10 bases short, with an unmatched junction base count of 8. About this clone itself: What antigen it recognizes has not been identified. Base-call qualities are not available, and no considerably larger clone is one nucleotide away.

Starting 14 to 28 days after the autologous transplant, patients began checkpoint therapy, which included ipilimumab at 1 mg/kg intravenously on day 1 of selected weeks. The nivolumab dose was 3 mg/kg intravenously, delivered on day 1 of weeks 1, 4, 7, 10, and every two weeks through week 26. Combined checkpoint inhibition with ipilimumab and nivolumab as consolidation after autologous stem cell transplantation was tested in a Phase Ib clinical trial. This sequence uses TRBV7-2 and TRBJ2-1; 7 central bases correspond to TRBD1. This receptor was obtained from a male donor with multiple myeloma. Source: PBMCs, taken in a trial of ipilimumab plus nivolumab as post-transplant consolidation. CDR3 loop: CASSPSQGQEQFF. The DNA reads TGTGCCAGCAGCCCCAGTCAGGGACAGGAGCAGTTCTTC.